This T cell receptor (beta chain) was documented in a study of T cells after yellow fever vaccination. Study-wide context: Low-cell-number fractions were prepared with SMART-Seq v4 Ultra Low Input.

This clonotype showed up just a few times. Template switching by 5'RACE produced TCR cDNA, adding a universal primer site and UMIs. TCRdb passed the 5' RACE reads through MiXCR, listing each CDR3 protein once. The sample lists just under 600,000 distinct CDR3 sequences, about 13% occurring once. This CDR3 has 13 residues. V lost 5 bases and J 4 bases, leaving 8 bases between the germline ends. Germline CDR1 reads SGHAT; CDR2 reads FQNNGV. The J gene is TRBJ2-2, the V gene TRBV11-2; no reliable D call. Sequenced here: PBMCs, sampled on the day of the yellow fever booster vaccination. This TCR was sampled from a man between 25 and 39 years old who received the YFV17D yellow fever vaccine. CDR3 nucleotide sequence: TGTGCCAGCAGCCTGGTCCGCACCGGGGAGCTGTTTTTT. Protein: CASSLVRTGELFF.